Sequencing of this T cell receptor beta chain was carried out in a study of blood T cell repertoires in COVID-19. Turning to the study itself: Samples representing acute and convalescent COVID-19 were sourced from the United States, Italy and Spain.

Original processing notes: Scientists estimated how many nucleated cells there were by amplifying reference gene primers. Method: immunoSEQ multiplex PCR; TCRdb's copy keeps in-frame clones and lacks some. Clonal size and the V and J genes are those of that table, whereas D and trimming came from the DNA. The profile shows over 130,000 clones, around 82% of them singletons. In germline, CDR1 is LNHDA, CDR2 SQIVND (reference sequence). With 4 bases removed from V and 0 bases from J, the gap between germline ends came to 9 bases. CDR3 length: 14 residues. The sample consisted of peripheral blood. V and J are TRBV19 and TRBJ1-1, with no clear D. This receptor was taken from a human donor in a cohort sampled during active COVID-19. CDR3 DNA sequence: TGTGCCAGTAGTAGGGCAGTAATGAACACTGAAGCTTTCTTT. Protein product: CASSRAVMNTEAFF.